The next 26 T cell receptor beta chains were all read from a single sample in a study of blood T cells in healthy people across ages. A second PCR, run for about 7 to 11 cycles, used a sample-barcoded 5' primer plus a J-beta primer mix. TCRdb itself ran the 5' RACE reads through MiXCR, one entry per CDR3 protein. The sample consists of 710,000 or so distinct CDR3 sequences, 22% of them appearing once. The sequenced material came from blood. The receptors derive from a man aged 65 to 79 in good health.

In this sample, this clonotype turned up many times. The rearrangement links TRBV7-3 to TRBJ2-5; 13 bases align to TRBD2. The V gene's germline CDR1 is SGHTA and CDR2 FQGTGA. This CDR3 spans 14 amino acids. V was clipped by 5 bases and J by 8 bases; unmatched bases: 5. The CDR3 DNA sequence: TGTGCCAGCAGCGCTTCGGGACTAGCGGGAACCCAGTACTTC. As protein: CASSASGLAGTQYF.

This clonotype turned up a few times. A read error may be the cause here, since a much bigger clone is one base away. CDR3 residues: CASSLVGYTQYF. DNA of the CDR3: TGTGCCAGCAGCTTAGTTGGGTATACGCAGTATTTT. This chain links TRBV7-9 with TRBJ2-3; no clear D gene. V lost 1 base, J lost 7 bases, and 6 bases lay in between. Looked up from germline, CDR1 is SEHNR and CDR2 is FQNEAQ (reference sequence). The CDR3 spans 12 residues. The whole variable domain, filled in from reference TRBV7-9 and TRBJ2-3, reads DTGVSQNPRHKITKRGQNVTFRCDPISEHNRLYWYRQTLGQGPEFLTYFQNEAQLEKSRLLSDRFSAERPKGSFSTLEIQRTEQGDSAMYLCASSLVGYTQYFGPGTRLTVL.

This clonotype was seen a handful of times. The rearrangement links TRBV4-1 to TRBJ2-4; D gene ambiguous. The CDR3 consists of 15 residues. In germline, CDR1 is MGHRA, CDR2 YSYEKL. V gave up 0 bases and J gave up 3 bases, with 9 bases separating them. CDR3 amino acids: CASSQDLASKNIQYF. In nucleotides, the CDR3 is TGCGCCAGCAGCCAAGATCTGGCCAGCAAAAACATTCAGTACTTC.

The chain recombines TRBV6-2 or TRBV6-3 with TRBJ1-2; D unresolved. Germline values: CDR1 MNHEY, CDR2 SVGEGT. This CDR3 has 14 amino acids. Between the trimmed V and J ends, which lost 0 bases and 7 bases, there was a span of 12 bases. Written as DNA, the CDR3 is TGTGCCAGCAGTTACTCGGGCCAAGCGGTTGGCTACACCTTC. Translated: CASSYSGQAVGYTF.

This clonotype was seen a handful of times. The CDR3 here is CASSSVTGIDTEAFF. The CDR3 coding sequence is TGTGCCAGCAGCTCCGTGACAGGAATAGACACTGAAGCTTTCTTT. The V gene is TRBV7-9, the J gene TRBJ1-1; D may be TRBD1 (6 bases). CDR1 and CDR2 from the germline V gene are SEHNR and FQNEAQ (reference sequence). The CDR3 loop spans 15 amino acids. Trimming stripped 4 bases from V and 3 bases from J, with 15 bases between.

The table lists this clonotype with a few counts. This chain connects TRBV20-1 to TRBJ2-7; 8 bases map to TRBD1. The CDR3 is 16 residues long. The germline CDR1 and CDR2 sequences are DFQATT and SNEGSKA (reference sequence). Unmatched junction bases numbered 12, after V lost 5 bases and J lost 0 bases. CDR3 sequence: CSAAPSDRGNSYEQYF. The CDR3 nucleotides read TGCAGTGCTGCACCCTCAGACAGGGGCAACTCCTACGAGCAGTACTTC.

The V call is TRBV20-1, the J call TRBJ2-1; D might be TRBD2 (5 bases). The CDR3 sequence is 16 residues long. The V gene lost 0 bases and the J gene lost 2 bases, with 14 bases spanning the gap. Germline CDR1 and CDR2: DFQATT and SNEGSKA (reference sequence). The CDR3 loop reads CSARDGRLAAYNEQFF. CDR3 DNA: TGCAGTGCTAGAGACGGGCGCCTAGCAGCCTACAATGAGCAGTTCTTC.

A few counts support this clonotype. The chain couples TRBV11-2 to TRBJ2-1, with D hard to call. V was shortened by 3 bases and J by 4 bases, with 10 bases between the two germline ends. The CDR3 runs to 14 residues. Germline V gene sequence: CDR1 SGHAT, CDR2 FQNNGV. The CDR3 reads CASSLIQSYNEQFF. CDR3 in DNA: TGTGCCAGCAGCTTGATACAGAGTTACAATGAGCAGTTCTTC.

V and J are TRBV20-1 and TRBJ2-3; D might be TRBD1 (5 bases). V shed 3 bases and J shed 2 bases, with 12 bases lying between them. Germline lookup yields CDR1 DFQATT and CDR2 SNEGSKA (reference sequence). The CDR3 covers 14 residues. The CDR3 region is CSASTGELTDTQYF. As DNA, the CDR3 is TGCAGTGCTAGTACAGGAGAACTCACAGATACGCAGTATTTT.

The V and J genes are TRBV6-2 or TRBV6-3 and TRBJ2-1; D is uncertain. CDR1 is MNHEY and CDR2 is SVGEGT in the germline V gene. The CDR3 spans 17 residues. V lost 0 bases to trimming and J lost 0 bases, with 12 bases between them. The CDR3 protein is CASSYSPTFSSYNEQFF. DNA for the CDR3: TGTGCCAGCAGTTACTCGCCTACTTTTAGCTCCTACAATGAGCAGTTCTTC.

This clonotype was detected once. The rearrangement joins TRBV19 to TRBJ2-1, with 8 bases identical to TRBD2. Germline V CDR1 and CDR2: LNHDA, SQIVND (reference sequence). J lost 4 bases, V lost 0 bases, and 5 bases had no gene match. CDR3 length: 16 amino acids. For the CDR3, the DNA is TGTGCCAGTAGTATAGACGGGGGGGACCTATACAATGAGCAGTTCTTC. Its translation: CASSIDGGDLYNEQFF. Full variable domain (outside the CDR3, taken from reference TRBV19 and TRBJ2-1): DGGITQSPKYLFRKEGQNVTLSCEQNLNHDAMYWYRQDPGQGLRLIYYSQIVNDFQKGDIAEGYSVSREKKESFPLTVTSAQKNPTAFYLCASSIDGGDLYNEQFFGPGTRLTVL.

The table lists this clonotype with a few counts. The V and J genes are TRBV27 and TRBJ2-3, with D unresolved. The germline gives CDR1 MNHEY, CDR2 SMNVEV (reference sequence). V was shortened by 6 bases and J by 5 bases, with 15 bases between the two germline ends. The CDR3 contains 14 residues. In DNA, the CDR3 is TGTGCCAGCAGGAGTATATGGCAGATAGATACGCAGTATTTT. It specifies CASRSIWQIDTQYF.

This clonotype occurred many times. The chain carries TRBV3-1 and TRBJ1-2; TRBD1 matches 8 bases. This CDR3 is built from 15 residues. Germline V gene lookup returns CDR1 LGHDT and CDR2 YNNKEL (reference sequence). J lost 2 bases, V lost 4 bases, and 6 bases had no gene match. CDR3 nucleotides: TGTGCCAGCAGCCCCCGGGCAGGGGGCAACTATGGCTACACCTTC. Translating gives CASSPRAGGNYGYTF.

The V call is TRBV7-8, the J call TRBJ2-1, with TRBD1 matching 10 bases. V lost 6 bases to trimming and J lost 4 bases; unmatched junction nucleotides: 6. The germline V gene encodes CDR1 SGHVS and CDR2 FQNEAQ. This CDR3 spans 15 amino acids. CDR3 sequence: CASRNPGQGYNEQFF. As DNA, the CDR3 is TGTGCCAGCAGGAATCCGGGACAGGGGTACAATGAGCAGTTCTTC.

The V and J genes are TRBV10-1 and TRBJ1-1; D might be TRBD1 (5 bases). Trimming took off 3 bases at V and 10 bases at J, with 12 bases between the two ends. This CDR3 is built from 12 residues. Per germline, CDR1 WNHNN and CDR2 SYGVQD (reference sequence). CDR3 DNA sequence: TGCGCCAGCAGTGACCCCGGAAGGGGAGCTTTCTTT. Its protein is CASSDPGRGAFF.

J is TRBJ2-3 and V is TRBV5-1; 14 positions agree with TRBD2. The CDR3 is 16 amino acids. V was pared by 4 bases and J by 4 bases, with 5 bases of the junction left unmatched. Germline V lookup: CDR1 SGHRS, CDR2 YFSETQ. The CDR3 spells CASSPGTSGSADTQYF. The CDR3 DNA follows: TGCGCCAGCAGCCCCGGGACTAGCGGGAGCGCAGATACGCAGTATTTT.

The chain recombines TRBV13 with TRBJ2-3; 8 bases match TRBD2. The CDR3 has 13 amino acids. The germline V gene encodes CDR1 PRHDT and CDR2 FYEKMQ (reference sequence). The V segment lost 1 base and the J segment 8 bases; nucleotides outside the gene matches: 2. CDR3 nucleotides: TGTGCCAGCAGCTTAGACCGGGGGGGTACGCAGTATTTT. Its translation: CASSLDRGGTQYF.

This chain connects TRBV11-3 to TRBJ1-1; D unclear. In germline, CDR1 is SGHNT, CDR2 YENEEA. This CDR3 comprises 14 residues. Trimming left V 0 bases short and J 6 bases short, with 11 bases between. The CDR3 here is CASSLEVGFAEAFF. The CDR3 nucleotides read TGTGCCAGCAGCTTAGAGGTTGGTTTCGCTGAAGCTTTCTTT.

The chain joins TRBV4-1 to TRBJ2-5; D unresolved. Deletions cut 0 bases from V and 1 base from J, with 15 bases between. The CDR3 consists of 17 residues. Germline V gives CDR1 MGHRA, CDR2 YSYEKL. The CDR3 here is CASSQDWGTEPQETQYF. As DNA, the CDR3 is TGCGCCAGCAGCCAAGATTGGGGAACGGAACCCCAAGAGACCCAGTACTTC.

On this clonotype itself: A read error may explain this, as a much larger clone is one base away. The chain couples TRBV29-1 to TRBJ1-2; D ambiguous. Germline assignment: CDR1 SQVTM and CDR2 ANQGSEA. The CDR3 is 12 amino acids. CDR3 sequence reads: CSVKGFNYGHTF. CDR3 in DNA: TGCAGCGTTAAGGGATTTAACTATGGCCACACCTTC. Drawing the rest from reference TRBV29-1 and TRBJ1-2, the complete variable domain is SAVISQKPSRDICQRGTSLTIQCQVDSQVTMMFWYRQQPGQSLTLIATANQGSEATYESGFVIDKFPISRPNLTFSTLTVSNMSPEDSSIYLCSVKGFNYGHTFGSGTRLTVV.

This clonotype showed up just a few times. The chain employs TRBV14 and TRBJ2-2; 7 nucleotides match TRBD2. CDR1 and CDR2 from the germline V gene are SGHDN and FVKESK. This CDR3 spans 14 amino acids. Losses at the gene ends were 2 bases for V and 7 bases for J; bases not matched to a gene: 4. The CDR3 DNA reads as TGTGCCAGCAGCCAAAGGACTAGTAGCGGGGAGCTGTTTTTT. Translated: CASSQRTSSGELFF.

This clonotype has only a few counts. The gene calls are TRBV5-5 and TRBJ1-2; 9 positions match TRBD1. The J segment lost 4 bases and the V segment lost 4 bases, leaving 11 bases of the junction unmatched. The CDR3 spans 16 residues. CDR1 and CDR2 from the germline V gene are SGHKS and YYEKEE (reference sequence). The CDR3, as DNA: TGTGCCAGCAGCCACATTCTGGGACAGGGTAGCTATGGCTACACCTTC. This codes for CASSHILGQGSYGYTF.

The rearrangement joins TRBV12-3 or TRBV12-4 to TRBJ1-5; TRBD1 might be the D (5 bases). The CDR3 is made up of 13 amino acids. V lost 5 bases, J lost 6 bases, and 11 bases lay in between. In DNA, the CDR3 is TGTGCCAGCAGTGGGGGGTCTGGTCAGCCCCAGCATTTT. Its protein is CASSGGSGQPQHF.

This clonotype was found a few times. This rearrangement joins TRBV21-1 to TRBJ2-7. TRBV21-1 is an annotated pseudogene. This CDR3 contains 11 residues. The CDR3 sequence: CASSKESEQYV. The CDR3 DNA reads as TGTGCCAGCAGCAAAGAGTCCGAGCAGTACGTC.

J is TRBJ1-6 and V is TRBV28; D is possibly TRBD1 (5 bases). Deletions cut 3 bases from V and 6 bases from J, with 15 bases between. The CDR3 consists of 16 residues. CDR1 is MDHEN, CDR2 SYDVKM, per germline. DNA for the CDR3: TGTGCCAGCAGTTTTATGAATGGGGGGGGTAATTCACCCCTCCACTTT. Protein sequence: CASSFMNGGGNSPLHF.

In its sample, this clonotype was seen a few times. The gene calls are TRBV18 and TRBJ1-6, with D uncertain. Trimming pared 1 base from V and 7 bases from J, leaving 11 bases between. CDR3 size: 15 residues. The germline V gene encodes CDR1 KGHSH and CDR2 LQKENI. The CDR3 loop reads CASSPHPAENSPLHF. The CDR3 nucleotides read TGTGCCAGCTCACCACATCCGGCAGAAAATTCACCCCTCCACTTT.